This TCR beta chain came from a study of T cell responses to AZD1222 COVID-19 vaccine. General observations from the study: Once two AZD1222 doses were given, Spike-specific TCR breadth and depth went up.

Profiling relied on immunoSEQ multiplex PCR, and the TCRdb table lists in-frame clones only, not all of them. This table holds under 150,000 clones, over 80% found once. On this clone: No antigen is known for it.

The CDR3 loop spans 23 amino acids. The sample was peripheral blood, taken on day 0 of AZD1222 vaccination. This TCR derives from an adult in good health. The J gene is TRBJ2-2, the V gene TRBV21-1; the D call of TRBD1 is as the table states it, not checked on the DNA. TRBV21-1 constitutes a pseudogene. Written as DNA, the CDR3 is TGTGCCAGCAGCAAAGTCTCAGGACAGACCGTAACCCTCAGATCACAGAACACCGGGGAGCTGTTTTTT. It translates to CASSKVSGQTVTLRSQNTGELFF.